This T cell receptor (beta chain) was captured by sequencing in a study of T-cell reconstitution after alpha-beta-depleted transplantation in children. The ends were cut back, 2 bases at V and 3 bases at J, with 14 bases in the middle. The CDR3 contains 15 residues. Germline CDR1 reads DFQATT; CDR2 reads SNEGSKA (reference sequence). A TCRbeta library incorporating unique molecular identifiers was prepared. TCRdb fed the PCR reads into MiXCR, producing one record per CDR3 protein. The sample holds fewer than 550,000 distinct CDR3 sequences; 10% to 13% are singletons and the top ten take 2% to 2.5%. Broader study findings: One year after transplant, T-cell counts and diversity came mostly from newly produced T cells. It was surviving recipient T cells and thymic progenitors that gave some patients high TCRbeta diversity at day 60. The study reportedly traced alpha-beta T cells about two months after transplant to several hundred expanded graft clones.

As regards this clonotype: Its antigen is undetermined.

This receptor was taken from a child aged 2 to 15 with inherited bone marrow failure, due to receive a stem cell transplant. V usage is TRBV20-1 and J usage is TRBJ2-1, with no clear D. Sequences were derived from PBMCs, sampled before TCRalphabeta/CD19-depleted stem cell transplant. CDR3 residues: CSARPSTGSYNEQFF. The DNA of the CDR3 is TGCAGTGCTAGACCTTCGACGGGTAGCTACAATGAGCAGTTCTTC.